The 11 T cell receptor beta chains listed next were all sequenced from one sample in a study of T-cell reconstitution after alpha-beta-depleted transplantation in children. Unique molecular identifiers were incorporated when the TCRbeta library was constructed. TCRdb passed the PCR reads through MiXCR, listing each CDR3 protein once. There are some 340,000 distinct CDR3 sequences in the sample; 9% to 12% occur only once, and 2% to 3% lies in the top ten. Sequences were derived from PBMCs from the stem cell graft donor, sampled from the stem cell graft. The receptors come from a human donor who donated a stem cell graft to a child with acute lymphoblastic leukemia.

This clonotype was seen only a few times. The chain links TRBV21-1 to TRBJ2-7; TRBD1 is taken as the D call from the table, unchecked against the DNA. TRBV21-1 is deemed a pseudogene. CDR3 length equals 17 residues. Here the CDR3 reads CASSKARLDRGFYEQYF. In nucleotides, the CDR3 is TGTGCCAGCAGCAAAGCCCGATTGGACAGGGGATTCTACGAGCAGTACTTC.

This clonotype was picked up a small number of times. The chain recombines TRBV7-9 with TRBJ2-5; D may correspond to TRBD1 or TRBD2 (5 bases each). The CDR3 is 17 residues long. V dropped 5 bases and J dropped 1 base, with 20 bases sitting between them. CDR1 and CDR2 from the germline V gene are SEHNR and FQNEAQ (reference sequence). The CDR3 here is CASSDPLDPGTQETQYF. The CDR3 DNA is TGTGCCAGCAGCGACCCCCTGGATCCGGGGACCCAAGAGACCCAGTACTTC.

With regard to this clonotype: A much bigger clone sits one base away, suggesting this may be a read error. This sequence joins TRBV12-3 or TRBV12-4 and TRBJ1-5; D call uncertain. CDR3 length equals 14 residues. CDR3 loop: CANSLSLGNQPQHF. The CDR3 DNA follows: TGTGCCAACAGTTTATCCCTTGGCAATCAGCCCCAGCATTTT.

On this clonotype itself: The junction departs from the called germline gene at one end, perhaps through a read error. The CDR3 DNA reads as TGTGCCAGCAGCTCGGGGGGCGTAGTCGACTTC. Residues: CASSSGGVVDF. The V and J genes are TRBV3-1 and TRBJ2-7, with D tentatively TRBD2 (7 bases). Germline assignment: CDR1 LGHDT and CDR2 YNNKEL (reference sequence). This CDR3 region has 11 residues.

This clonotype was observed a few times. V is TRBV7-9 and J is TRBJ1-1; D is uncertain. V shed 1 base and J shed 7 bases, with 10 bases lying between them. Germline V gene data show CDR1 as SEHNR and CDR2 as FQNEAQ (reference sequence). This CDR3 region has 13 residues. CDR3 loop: CASSLVSSFEAFF. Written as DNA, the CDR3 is TGTGCCAGCAGCTTAGTTTCTTCATTTGAAGCTTTCTTT.

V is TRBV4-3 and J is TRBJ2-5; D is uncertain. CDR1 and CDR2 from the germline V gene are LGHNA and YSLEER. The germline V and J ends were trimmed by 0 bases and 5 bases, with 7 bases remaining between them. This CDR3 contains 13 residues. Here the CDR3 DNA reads TGCGCCAGCAGCCAAGATCTACCGGAGACCCAGTACTTC. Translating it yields CASSQDLPETQYF.

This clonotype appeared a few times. This CDR3 reads CASSLGLWGPNEQYF. CDR3 nucleotide sequence: TGTGCCAGCAGCTTAGGGTTGTGGGGCCCCAACGAGCAGTACTTC. This chain links TRBV7-8 with TRBJ2-7; D possibly corresponds to TRBD1 (5 bases). Between the trimmed V and J ends, which lost 1 base and 5 bases, there was a span of 15 bases. The CDR3 runs 15 residues. Germline loops: CDR1 SGHVS, CDR2 FQNEAQ.

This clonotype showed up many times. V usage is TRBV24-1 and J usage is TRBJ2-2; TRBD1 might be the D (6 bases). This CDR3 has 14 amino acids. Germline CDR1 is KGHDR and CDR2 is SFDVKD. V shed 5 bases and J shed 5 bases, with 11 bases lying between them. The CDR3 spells CATSALTGTGELFF. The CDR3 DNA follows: TGTGCCACCAGTGCGCTTACAGGGACCGGGGAGCTGTTTTTT.

CDR3 nucleotides: TGTGCCAGCAGTTTTCGACTAGCGGGAGTCTACGAGCAGTACTTC. Its translation: CASSFRLAGVYEQYF. The V gene is TRBV28, the J gene TRBJ2-7; 12 nucleotides align to TRBD2. With 3 bases clipped from V and 3 bases from J, the junction kept 3 bases outside the gene matches. Germline lookup yields CDR1 MDHEN and CDR2 SYDVKM. CDR3 length: 15 residues.

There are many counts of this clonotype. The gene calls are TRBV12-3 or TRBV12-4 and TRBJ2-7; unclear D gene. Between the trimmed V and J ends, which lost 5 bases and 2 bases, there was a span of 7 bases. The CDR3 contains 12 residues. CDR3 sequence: CASSRQTYEQYF. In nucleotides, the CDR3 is TGTGCCAGCAGTCGGCAAACCTACGAGCAGTACTTC.

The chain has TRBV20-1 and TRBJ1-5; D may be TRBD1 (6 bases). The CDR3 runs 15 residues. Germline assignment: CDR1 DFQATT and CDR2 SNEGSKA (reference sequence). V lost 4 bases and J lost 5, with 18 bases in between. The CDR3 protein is CSAIKRQATDQPQHF. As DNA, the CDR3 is TGCAGTGCTATCAAGCGACAGGCTACGGATCAGCCCCAGCATTTT.